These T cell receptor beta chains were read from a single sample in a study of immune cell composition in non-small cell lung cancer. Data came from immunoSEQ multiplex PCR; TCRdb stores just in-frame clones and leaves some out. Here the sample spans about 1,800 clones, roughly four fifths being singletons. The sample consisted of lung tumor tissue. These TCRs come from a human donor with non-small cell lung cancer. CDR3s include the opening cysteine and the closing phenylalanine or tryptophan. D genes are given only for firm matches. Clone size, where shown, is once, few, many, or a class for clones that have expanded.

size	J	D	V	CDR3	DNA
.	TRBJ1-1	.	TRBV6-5	CASSPRQAQGEAFF	TGTGCCAGCAGTCCCCGACAGGCCCAAGGGGAAGCTTTCTTT
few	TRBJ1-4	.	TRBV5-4	CASSPGDGGEEKLFF	TGTGCCAGCAGCCCGGGGGACGGGGGAGAGGAAAAACTGTTTTTT
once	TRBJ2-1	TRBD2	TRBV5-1	CASSLGLAEYNEQFF	TGCGCCAGCAGCTTGGGTCTAGCGGAATACAATGAGCAGTTCTTC
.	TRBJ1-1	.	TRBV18	CASSPPRAGNTEAFF	TGTGCCAGCTCACCACCGAGGGCGGGGAACACTGAAGCTTTCTTT
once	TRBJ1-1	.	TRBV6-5	CATLGDTEAFF	TGTGCCACCCTAGGGGACACTGAAGCTTTCTTT
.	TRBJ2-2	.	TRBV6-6	CASSYFLSAGELFF	TGTGCCAGCAGTTACTTCTTAAGCGCCGGGGAGCTGTTTTTT
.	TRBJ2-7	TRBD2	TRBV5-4	CASSLGEAGVEQYF	TGTGCCAGCAGCTTGGGTGAAGCGGGAGTCGAGCAGTACTTC
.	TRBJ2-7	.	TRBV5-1	CASSPGYSEQYF	TGCGCCAGCAGCCCGGGGTACTCCGAGCAGTACTTC
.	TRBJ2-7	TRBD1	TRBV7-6	CASSLEDRGFEQYF	TGTGCCAGCAGCTTAGAGGACAGGGGTTTCGAGCAGTACTTC
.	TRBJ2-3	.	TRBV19	CASSIAGSEDTQYF	TGTGCCAGTAGTATTGCCGGGAGTGAGGATACGCAGTATTTT
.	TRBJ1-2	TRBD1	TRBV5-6	CASSLRQGGTSYTF	TGTGCCAGCAGCCTACGACAGGGGGGCACGAGCTACACCTTC
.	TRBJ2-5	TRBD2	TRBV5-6	CASSLWGGQTQYF	TGTGCCAGCAGCTTGTGGGGGGGTCAGACCCAGTACTTC
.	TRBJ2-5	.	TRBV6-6	CASSYDSAEGETQYF	TGTGCCAGCAGTTACGACTCAGCGGAGGGGGAGACCCAGTACTTC
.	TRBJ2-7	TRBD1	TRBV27	CASSPRQGLVYEQYF	TGTGCCAGCAGTCCCCGACAGGGATTAGTCTACGAGCAGTACTTC
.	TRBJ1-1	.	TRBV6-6	CASRVSWAHTEAFF	TGTGCCAGCAGGGTCTCTTGGGCGCACACTGAAGCTTTCTTT
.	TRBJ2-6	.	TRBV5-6	CASATVSISGANVLTF	TGTGCCAGCGCTACAGTTTCCATCTCTGGGGCCAACGTCCTGACTTTC
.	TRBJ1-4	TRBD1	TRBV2	CASYFGDRSNEKLFF	TGTGCCAGCTATTTCGGGGACAGGTCTAATGAAAAACTGTTTTTT
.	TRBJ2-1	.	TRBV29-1	CSVKGAGHEQFF	TGCAGCGTTAAGGGCGCGGGCCATGAGCAGTTCTTC
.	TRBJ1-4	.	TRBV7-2	CASSFSGKEKLFF	TGTGCCAGCAGCTTTTCAGGGAAGGAAAAACTGTTTTTT
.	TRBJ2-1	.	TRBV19	CASSPPLGWGEQFF	TGTGCCAGTAGTCCCCCCCTGGGGTGGGGCGAGCAGTTCTTC
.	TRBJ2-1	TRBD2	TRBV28	CASSSLDHSGRGTSSYNEQFF	TGTGCCAGCAGTTCTCTAGACCATAGCGGGAGGGGGACCAGCTCCTACAATGAGCAGTTCTTC
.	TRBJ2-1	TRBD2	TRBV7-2	CASSPGLAGGEQFF	TGTGCCAGCAGCCCTGGACTAGCGGGCGGTGAGCAGTTCTTC
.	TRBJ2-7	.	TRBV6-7	CASTYDFGGLDSSRHYEQYF	TGTGCCAGTACCTACGACTTTGGGGGCCTAGACTCTTCCAGACACTACGAGCAGTACTTC
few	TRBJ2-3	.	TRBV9	CASSVEGQGLSTDTQYF	TGTGCCAGCAGCGTAGAAGGACAGGGACTAAGCACAGATACGCAGTATTTT
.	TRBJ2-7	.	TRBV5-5	CASSLEDNTYEQYF	TGTGCCAGCAGCTTGGAAGACAATACCTACGAGCAGTACTTC
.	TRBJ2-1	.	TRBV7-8	CASSPTSRNSYNEQFF	TGTGCCAGCAGCCCAACTAGCCGTAATTCATACAATGAGCAGTTCTTC
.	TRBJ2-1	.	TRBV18	CASSPPEGNNEQFF	TGTGCCAGCTCACCACCGGAGGGAAACAATGAGCAGTTCTTC